This T cell receptor beta chain was documented in a study of blood T cell repertoires in COVID-19. About the study: PBMCs, B-cell-depleted T cells, or T cells provided the cDNA or gDNA that made up the material.

Cohorts were determined from participant-reported clinical history. The CDR3 spans 15 residues. The V end was cut by 3 bases, the J end by 5 bases, with 17 bases between. The germline gives CDR1 SGHNT, CDR2 YYREEE (reference sequence). This clone has just a few counts. In the authors' workflow: Amplification of reference gene primers was used by the study to estimate nucleated cell counts. Assay: immunoSEQ multiplex PCR; the TCRdb copy retains only in-frame clones and omits some. V, J and clone size are those of that table, while D and trimming were read from the DNA. Of roughly 250,000 clones listed, approximately 85% are singletons.

The chain has TRBV5-4 and TRBJ1-2; the D gene is possibly TRBD1 (6 bases). The sequence came from a young woman who had recovered from COVID-19. The sample was PBMCs or T cells enriched from blood (not recorded which). DNA of the CDR3: TGTGCCAGCAGCTACCCGGGACAACACCTTTATGGCTACACCTTC. Protein sequence: CASSYPGQHLYGYTF.